These T cell receptor beta chains were read from a single sample in a study of a mutant IDH1 vaccine in newly diagnosed glioma. Here immunoSEQ multiplex PCR was the method, and the copy in TCRdb shows in-frame clones only, minus some. The sample holds 60,000 to 75,000 clones, around 83% seen once. The sample was peripheral blood mononuclear cells (PBMCs), taken from a glioma patient treated with radiotherapy, temozolomide or both. The receptors derive from a woman in her late teens or twenties with glioma. Some clones in this sample may be carry-over from other donors' samples. The CDR3 runs from the conserved cysteine through the conserved F or W. The order of the fields is D gene, J gene, V gene, clone size, CDR3 DNA, CDR3 protein. A D gene is named only where the DNA matches it firmly. Clone size appears in some rows only: once, few, many, or a class for an expanded clone.

TRBD1,TRBJ1-2,TRBV6-1,once,TGTGCCAGCAGTTTCGGGACAGATGGCTACACCTTC,CASSFGTDGYTF
.,TRBJ2-1,TRBV10-3,.,TGTGCCATCAGTGAGTTTGGGGAAATCGTCTACAATGAGCAGTTCTTC,CAISEFGEIVYNEQFF
.,TRBJ1-3,TRBV9,few,TGTGCCAGCAGCGTTGGGGGGGGAAACACCATATATTTT,CASSVGGGNTIYF
.,TRBJ1-6,TRBV9,.,TGTGCCAGCAGCGTTACAGGGACCCATTCACCCCTCCACTTT,CASSVTGTHSPLHF
.,TRBJ1-5,TRBV6-5,.,TGTGCCACCTTACCGTCCGGGTCAAAAACTCAGCCCCAGCATTTT,CATLPSGSKTQPQHF
TRBD2,TRBJ2-2,TRBV2,.,TGTGCCAGCCTTAAGGAGACTAGCGGGAGGGGCACCGGGGAGCTGTTTTTT,CASLKETSGRGTGELFF
TRBD1,TRBJ2-7,TRBV6-1,.,TGTGCCAGCAGCACCGGGACAGGGGCCTACGAGAGGTACTTC,CASSTGTGAYERYF
.,TRBJ2-7,TRBV19,.,TGTGCCAGTAGTGGGCAGGGACCGGGGGAGCAGTACTTC,CASSGQGPGEQYF
TRBD1,TRBJ1-1,TRBV7-6,.,TGTGCCAGCAGCGCCGGGACAGCTAACACTGAAGCTTTCTTT,CASSAGTANTEAFF
TRBD1,TRBJ1-5,TRBV4-3,.,TGCGCCAGCAGCCAAGATCTTGGGACAGGGTGGGTTAATCAGCCCCAGCATTTT,CASSQDLGTGWVNQPQHF
.,TRBJ1-6,TRBV5-6,once,TGTGCCAGCAGCTTGATTGGGCAGAGCTCCTATAATTCACCCCTCCACTTT,CASSLIGQSSYNSPLHF
TRBD2,TRBJ2-7,TRBV30,.,TGTGCCTGGAATAGGGCTAGCGGGGCCTACGAGCAGTACTTC,CAWNRASGAYEQYF
TRBD1,TRBJ1-2,TRBV6-1,.,TGTGCCAGCAGTGAAGACAGGGGGCTCGGCTATGGCTACACCTTC,CASSEDRGLGYGYTF
.,TRBJ2-2,TRBV6-1,.,TGTGCCAGCAGTGTCGGGGTAGGGAACACCGGGGAGCTGTTTTTT,CASSVGVGNTGELFF
.,TRBJ1-1,TRBV9,.,TGTGCCAGCAGCCTAGGGGACACTGAAGCTTTCTTT,CASSLGDTEAFF
.,TRBJ1-3,TRBV6-1,.,TGTGCCAGCAGTGCAGTCAGCCGCTCTGGAAACACCATATATTTT,CASSAVSRSGNTIYF
.,TRBJ1-2,TRBV5-1,.,TGCGCCAGCAGCTTGGACTGGGTAGACGGCTACACCTTC,CASSLDWVDGYTF
.,TRBJ2-3,TRBV29-1,.,TGCAGCGTTCGCCCGACAGATACGCAGTATTTT,CSVRPTDTQYF
TRBD1,TRBJ2-7,TRBV4-2,.,TGTGCCAGCAGCCAAAGTCGGGGACAGGGGCCCTACGAGCAGTACTTC,CASSQSRGQGPYEQYF
TRBD1,TRBJ1-1,TRBV7-9,.,TGTGCCAGCAGCCAAACAGGGGGTGAAGCTTTCTTT,CASSQTGGEAFF
.,TRBJ2-7,TRBV27,.,TGTGCCAGCAGCCTATACTTAGGCGGCCCCTTATACGAGCAGTACTTC,CASSLYLGGPLYEQYF
.,TRBJ1-6,TRBV1,.,TGCACCAGCAGCCAAGAAGACCCCGGGAGGATCAGCTCCTATAATTCACCCCTCCACTTT,CTSSQEDPGRISSYNSPLHF
TRBD1,TRBJ2-5,TRBV29-1,.,TGCAGCGTTGAAGATCGTAGGACAGGGAGAGAGACCCAGTACTTC,CSVEDRRTGRETQYF
TRBD2,TRBJ2-7,TRBV4-2,.,TGTGCCAGCAGCCAATACCGGACTAGCTCAGGCTCCTACGAGCAGTACTTC,CASSQYRTSSGSYEQYF
.,TRBJ1-5,TRBV6-1,.,TGTGCCAGCATTATCGGGGATAGCAATCAGCCCCAGCATTTT,CASIIGDSNQPQHF
.,TRBJ1-3,TRBV2,few,TGTGCCAGCAGTGAAACAGGGCGCGGAAACACCATATATTTT,CASSETGRGNTIYF